The clone carrying this TCR beta chain was detected only once. This entry is derived from a study of blood T cell repertoires in COVID-19. In the study overall: Acute-phase and convalescent COVID-19 samples originated in the United States, Italy and Spain. Sample material is recorded as cDNA or gDNA derived from T cells, B-cell-depleted T cells, or PBMCs.

Under the authors' procedure: Reference gene primer amplification gave estimated nucleated cell counts. Sequencing was performed with immunoSEQ multiplex PCR; in TCRdb, only in-frame clones are kept and a portion is missing. V and J calls and clone size are given by that table; D and trimming were obtained from the DNA. The sample contains about 360,000 clones, 86% of which appear only once. Followed longitudinally, the Seattle patients had been enrolled during active infection. V dropped 4 bases and J dropped 0 bases, with 7 bases sitting between them. The CDR3 runs to 13 residues. CDR1 is MNHEY, CDR2 SMNVEV, per germline (reference sequence).

The sequence was collected from a woman aged 55-69 years with COVID-19, enrolled during active disease. The chain joins TRBV27 to TRBJ2-7, with D perhaps matching TRBD1 (5 bases). Sequencing was done on a sample of peripheral blood. The CDR3 sequence is CASSWQGSYEQYF. The CDR3 DNA follows: TGTGCCAGCAGTTGGCAGGGCTCCTACGAGCAGTACTTC.